These 4 T cell receptor beta chains were sequenced from one sample in a study of T cell responses to AZD1222 COVID-19 vaccine. The protocol was immunoSEQ multiplex PCR, while the TCRdb copy is restricted to in-frame clones and leaves out a portion. This table holds approximately 100,000 clones, around 90% found once. Sample: peripheral blood, taken on day 0 of AZD1222 vaccination. The receptor source for this set is an adult in good health.

The rearrangement links TRBV6-5 to TRBJ2-6; D gene ambiguous. Trimming shortened V by 6 bases and J by 4 bases, and 13 bases separated the two germline ends. The germline V gene has CDR1 MNHEY and CDR2 SVGAGI. The CDR3 spans 15 residues. CDR3 nucleotide sequence: TGTGCCAGCAGCCCGGATTATTCCGGGGCCAACGTCCTGACTTTC. It yields the protein CASSPDYSGANVLTF.

The J gene is TRBJ2-5, the V gene TRBV6-5, with D maybe TRBD1 (5 bases). Germline CDR1 is MNHEY and CDR2 is SVGAGI. The length of the CDR3 is 15 residues. V lost 7 bases to trimming and J lost 1 base, with 16 bases between them. For the CDR3, the DNA is TGTGCCAGCACCAGAGGAAGGGGTAGCCAAGAGACCCAGTACTTC. Residues: CASTRGRGSQETQYF.

This chain's CDR3 is CASSYRASRFPNEQFF. CDR3 in DNA: TGTGCCAGCAGTTACAGAGCGAGTCGGTTCCCCAATGAGCAGTTCTTC. The chain recombines TRBV6-6 with TRBJ2-1; D call uncertain. The germline gives CDR1 MNHNY, CDR2 SVGAGI (reference sequence). The CDR3 is 16 amino acids. Trimming removed 2 bases from V and 6 bases from J, with 17 bases in between.

The chain combines TRBV6-1 with TRBJ2-1; 9 bases map to TRBD1. The junction had 3 bases not matched to a gene; V was cut back by 1 base and J by 5 bases. This CDR3 is 15 amino acids long. Germline CDR1 and CDR2: MNHNS and SASEGT. The CDR3 nucleotides read TGTGCCAGCAGTGAAGTCGGGACAGGGAACAATGAGCAGTTCTTC. Encoded protein: CASSEVGTGNNEQFF.